This TCR beta chain appears in the sequencing data of a study of graft-versus-host responses after intestinal transplantation. Background on the study: Transplants were multivisceral, liver-intestinal, or isolated intestinal. Anti-thymocyte globulin served as induction for all recipients, who then took tacrolimus and steroids for 3 to 4 years. Overall study results and limits: After transplant, early declines in HvG clones were associated with peak levels of circulating GvH clones.

Trimming shortened V by 1 base and J by 7 bases, and 16 bases separated the two germline ends. Germline CDR1 SGHAT, CDR2 FQNNGV. The CDR3 is 15 amino acids. Assay: immunoSEQ multiplex PCR; the TCRdb copy retains only in-frame clones and omits some. The sample yields 90,000 to 120,000 clones, roughly 89% seen once. Notes on this clone: Its matching antigen is unknown.

J is TRBJ1-2 and V is TRBV11-2, with D perhaps matching TRBD1 (5 bases). This sequence was found in a human donor who was the organ donor for an intestinal transplant. Source: unstimulated CD4+ T cells sorted from spleen or lymph node cells, taken before transplant. The CDR3 region has the DNA TGTGCCAGCAGCTTAGGAGGGGTAGTGCTATCTGGCTACACCTTC. It encodes CASSLGGVVLSGYTF.